This TCR beta chain is from a study of blood T cell repertoires in COVID-19. Here immunoSEQ multiplex PCR was the method, and the copy in TCRdb shows in-frame clones only, minus some. The sample yields around 94,000 clones, almost 80% seen once. The V gene's germline CDR1 is MNHEY and CDR2 SMNVEV (reference sequence). Deletions cut 4 bases from V and 1 base from J, with 14 bases between. The CDR3 spans 15 residues. This clone was counted at least ten times. The sequence was obtained from a man aged 60 to 75 with active or convalescent COVID-19. The chain combines TRBV27 with TRBJ2-7; D is possibly TRBD1 (6 bases). The sequenced material came from peripheral blood. The CDR3 is CASSSDPQGSYEQYF. The CDR3 bases are TGTGCCAGCAGTTCGGACCCACAGGGATCCTACGAGCAGTACTTC.